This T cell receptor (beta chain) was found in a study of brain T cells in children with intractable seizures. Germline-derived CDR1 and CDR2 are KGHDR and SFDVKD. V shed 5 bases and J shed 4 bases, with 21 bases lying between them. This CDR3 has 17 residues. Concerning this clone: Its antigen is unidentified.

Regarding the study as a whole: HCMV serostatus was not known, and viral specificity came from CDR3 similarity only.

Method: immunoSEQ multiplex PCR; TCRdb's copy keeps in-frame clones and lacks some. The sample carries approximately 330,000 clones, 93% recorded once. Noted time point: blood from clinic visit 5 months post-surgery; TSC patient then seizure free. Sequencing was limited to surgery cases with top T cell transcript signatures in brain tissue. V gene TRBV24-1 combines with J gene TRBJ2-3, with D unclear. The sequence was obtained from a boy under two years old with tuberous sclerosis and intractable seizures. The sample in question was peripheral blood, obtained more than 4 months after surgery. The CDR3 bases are TGTGCCACCAGTGTCCCTAAGGCTGGGCACCTCCCAGATACGCAGTATTTT. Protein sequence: CATSVPKAGHLPDTQYF.